Ten or more counts support the clone carrying this T cell receptor beta chain. As yet, its antigen is unknown. This entry is derived from a study of regulatory T cells in long-lasting Graves disease. From germline, CDR1 is KGHSY and CDR2 FQNENV. The CDR3 sequence is 11 residues long. Trimming left V 3 bases short and J 8 bases short, with 4 bases between. The time point: newly diagnosed GD, antithyroid drugs for less than 3 months. Preparation of the TCR library used RNA extracted from PBMCs. Construction of TCR beta libraries relied on iRepertoire HTBI primers and on Arm-PCR targeting CDR3 regions. In TCRdb, the multiplex PCR reads were re-called with MiXCR into one record per CDR3 protein. Of about 460,000 distinct CDR3 sequences listed, 14% are singletons. Study-wide results and limits: Examination was confined to peripheral blood, excluding thyroid tissue. A reduction in accuracy may have resulted from the small sample size.

These records were also assigned to another study, of T cells in Graves' hyperthyroidism and ophthalmopathy. That paper notes: Among clonotypes expanded in thyroid above 0.001, most were also found in blood.

This chain joins TRBV16 and TRBJ2-2; no definite D call. Sequences were derived from peripheral blood mononuclear cells (PBMCs), sampled at new diagnosis, from a patient treated with antithyroid drugs. The TCR was taken from a woman aged 45-59 years with Graves disease. In DNA, the CDR3 is TGTGCCAGCAGCCAGGAGGGGGAGCTGTTTTTT. Amino acids: CASSQEGELFF.